This TCR beta chain was found in a study of PD-1 blockade in classical Hodgkin lymphoma. Method: immunoSEQ multiplex PCR; TCRdb's copy keeps in-frame clones and lacks some. The sample gives tens of thousands of clones, nearly 90% of which show up once; over 7.5% is in the top ten. This sample's time point: cycle 4 day 1 (C4D1), after less than 7 weeks of nivolumab. Autologous stem cell transplantation was followed by relapse in every patient, and brentuximab vedotin exposure varied. The clonotype comes from a human donor with classical Hodgkin lymphoma. The sample was peripheral blood mononuclear cells (PBMCs), taken before the fourth cycle of nivolumab.

CDR3 residues: CASRISGSEAFF. The CDR3 nucleotides read TGTGCCAGCAGAATCTCAGGTTCTGAAGCTTTCTTT. The chain employs TRBV7-8 and TRBJ1-1; D is unresolved. The length of the CDR3 is 12 residues. Germline CDR1 is SGHVS and CDR2 is FQNEAQ. The V and J ends lost 6 bases and 6 bases respectively, with 11 bases between them. The variable domain in full, with the rest retrieved from reference TRBV7-8 and TRBJ1-1, is GAGVSQSPRYKVAKRGQDVALRCDPISGHVSLFWYQQALGQGPEFLTYFQNEAQLDKSGLPSDRFFAERPEGSVSTLKIQRTQQEDSAVYLCASRISGSEAFFGQGTRLTVV.